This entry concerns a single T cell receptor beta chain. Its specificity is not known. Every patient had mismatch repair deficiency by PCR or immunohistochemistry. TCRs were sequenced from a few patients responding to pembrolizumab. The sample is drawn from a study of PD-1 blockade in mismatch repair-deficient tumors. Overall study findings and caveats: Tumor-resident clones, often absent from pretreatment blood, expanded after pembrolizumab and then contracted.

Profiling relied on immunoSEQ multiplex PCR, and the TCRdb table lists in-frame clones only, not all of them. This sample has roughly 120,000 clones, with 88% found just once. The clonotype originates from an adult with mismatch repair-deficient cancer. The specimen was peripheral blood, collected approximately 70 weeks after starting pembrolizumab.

The CDR3 DNA reads as TGCGCCAGCAGCCAAGGTCAGGGGGACCACGAGCAGTACTTC. Its translation: CASSQGQGDHEQYF. The chain uses TRBV4-1 and TRBJ2-7; 7 positions agree with TRBD1. The CDR3 is made up of 14 amino acids. V was pared by 1 base and J by 5 bases, with 5 bases of the junction left unmatched. CDR1 and CDR2 from the germline V gene are MGHRA and YSYEKL.